Listed below are T cell receptor beta chains from one sample, sequenced in a study of cytomegalovirus exposure and HLA in healthy donors. Profiling relied on immunoSEQ multiplex PCR, and the TCRdb table lists in-frame clones only, not all of them. In the table there are around 120,000 clones, 80% of which are singletons. Sequenced sample: PBMCs. All receptors derive from a female donor in good health and CMV-seropositive. Each CDR3 is given with its conserved first and last residue. D genes are given only for firm matches. The listing skips clone size in some rows; elsewhere it reads once, few, many or a size class.

J gene | V gene | D gene | clone size | CDR3 DNA | CDR3 protein
TRBJ2-1 | TRBV28 | TRBD2 | few | TGTGCCAGCAGCTTTAACCCTAGCGGGGGGGCCTCGTACAATGAGCAGTTCTTC | CASSFNPSGGASYNEQFF
TRBJ2-2 | TRBV5-1 | - | few | TGCGCCAGCAAGCCGGGGGTAGGGGCCGGGGAGCTGTTTTTT | CASKPGVGAGELFF
TRBJ2-7 | TRBV5-5 | TRBD1 | - | TGTGCCAGCAGCTTGGGACAGGGGGGCTACGAGCAGTACTTC | CASSLGQGGYEQYF
TRBJ1-2 | TRBV6-5 | TRBD1 | once | TGTGCCAGCAGTTACTCGACCCAGGGGGGCTATGGCTACACCTTC | CASSYSTQGGYGYTF
TRBJ1-2 | TRBV18 | TRBD1 | few | TGTGCCAGCTCACTCCAAGCCCAGGGGGCACTGACCTTC | CASSLQAQGALTF
TRBJ2-1 | TRBV6-5 | TRBD2 | - | TGTGCCAGCAGTTTACTAGCGGGGACCTACAATGAGCAGTTCTTC | CASSLLAGTYNEQFF
TRBJ2-1 | TRBV5-1 | - | - | TGCGCCAGCAGCTCCGGCGGGCTAGCGTACAATGAGCAGTTCTTC | CASSSGGLAYNEQFF
TRBJ1-6 | TRBV18 | TRBD1 | - | TGTGCCAGCTCACGGGACAGGGGCTATAATTCACCCCTCCACTTT | CASSRDRGYNSPLHF
TRBJ2-1 | TRBV14 | - | - | TGTGCCACCGCCCTCACTCGTGAAGTTGAGCAGTTCTTC | CATALTREVEQFF
TRBJ1-1 | TRBV30 | - | few | TGTGCCTGGAGCCTGGAGGTCCTGAACACTGAAGCTTTCTTT | CAWSLEVLNTEAFF
TRBJ1-2 | TRBV6-1 | - | - | TGTGCCAGCAGTGAACAGGGGAACTATGGCTACACCTTC | CASSEQGNYGYTF
TRBJ1-4 | TRBV19 | TRBD1 | few | TGTGCCAGTTCGTCCCGACAGGGCTTGAAAGGCGAAAAACTGTTTTTT | CASSSRQGLKGEKLFF
TRBJ2-2 | TRBV27 | TRBD1 | few | TGTGCCAGCAGTTTAACAGGGGGCTACCTCAACACCGGGGAGCTGTTTTTT | CASSLTGGYLNTGELFF
TRBJ1-2 | TRBV4-2 | TRBD1 | few | TGTGCCAGCAGCCAAGATTTAGGACAGGGGTTCTATGGCTACACCTTC | CASSQDLGQGFYGYTF
TRBJ2-5 | TRBV5-5 | - | - | TGTGCCAGCAGCCTAGTAGGAGAGACCCAGTACTTC | CASSLVGETQYF
TRBJ2-3 | TRBV7-3 | - | - | TGTGCCAGCAGCTTATCCGGAGATACGCAGTATTTT | CASSLSGDTQYF
TRBJ1-1 | TRBV4-2 | - | few | TGTGCCAGCAGCCAGGACGGACAGTTGAACACTGAAGCTTTCTTT | CASSQDGQLNTEAFF
TRBJ2-1 | TRBV5-1 | - | - | TGCGCCAGCAGCTCGGTGGCGGTCTCCTACAATGAGCAGTTCTTC | CASSSVAVSYNEQFF
TRBJ1-2 | TRBV4-1 | TRBD1 | - | TGCGCCAGCAGCCAAGCGGGACAGGGGTATGGCTACACCTTC | CASSQAGQGYGYTF
TRBJ2-5 | TRBV27 | TRBD2 | - | TGTGCCAGCACGGCGGGGGGGCCGGAGACCCAGTACTTC | CASTAGGPETQYF
TRBJ2-1 | TRBV5-8 | - | - | TGTGCCAGCAGCCAGAAACAGGTTAGCTCCTACAATGAGCAGTTCTTC | CASSQKQVSSYNEQFF
TRBJ2-4 | TRBV9 | - | - | TGTGCCAGCAGCGAGGGCACAGGGTTAAACATTCAGTACTTC | CASSEGTGLNIQYF
TRBJ1-5 | TRBV6-1 | - | - | TGTGCCAGCAGTGAAGCGGGGCGTCAGCCCCAGCATTTT | CASSEAGRQPQHF
TRBJ2-7 | TRBV7-6 | - | - | TGTGCCAGCAGCCCAGCCAACGGACTGAGCTCCTACGAGCAGTACTTC | CASSPANGLSSYEQYF
TRBJ1-6 | TRBV30 | - | few | TGTGCCTGGGCGCAGGGCGGGAGCTCCTATAATTCACCCCTCCACTTT | CAWAQGGSSYNSPLHF
TRBJ2-7 | TRBV2 | - | - | TGTGCCAGCACGATGGACTACTCGGTCTACGAGCAGTACTTC | CASTMDYSVYEQYF